This section outlines one TCR beta chain sequence together with its context. This sample includes further DNA sequences coding for the same CDR3. Here immunoSEQ multiplex PCR was the method, and the copy in TCRdb shows in-frame clones only, minus some. This sample has approximately 41,000 clones; over 70% occur once, and the top ten carry over 1%. This entry is derived from a study of blood T cell repertoires in COVID-19. Germline V gives CDR1 MDHEN, CDR2 SYDVKM. V lost 4 bases, J lost 2 bases, and 21 bases lay in between. The CDR3 runs to 17 residues. Sample: peripheral blood. The TCR was taken from a middle-aged woman with acute or convalescent COVID-19. This chain joins TRBV28 and TRBJ2-7; TRBD2 might be the D (7 bases). The chain's CDR3 is CASSSTSRGAFTYEQYF. CDR3 nucleotide sequence: TGTGCCAGCAGTTCAACCTCCCGGGGGGCCTTTACCTACGAGCAGTACTTC.